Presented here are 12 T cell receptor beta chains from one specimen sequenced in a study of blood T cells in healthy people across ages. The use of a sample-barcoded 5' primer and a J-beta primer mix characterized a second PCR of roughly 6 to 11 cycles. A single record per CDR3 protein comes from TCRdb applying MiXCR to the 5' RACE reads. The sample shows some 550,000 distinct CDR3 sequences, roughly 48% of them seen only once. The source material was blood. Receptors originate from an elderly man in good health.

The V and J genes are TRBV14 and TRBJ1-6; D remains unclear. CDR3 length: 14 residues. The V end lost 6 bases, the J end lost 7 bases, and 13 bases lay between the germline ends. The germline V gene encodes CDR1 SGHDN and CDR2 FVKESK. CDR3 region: CASRRGSQNSPLHF. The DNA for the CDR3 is TGTGCCAGCAGGAGAGGGAGCCAAAATTCACCCCTCCACTTT. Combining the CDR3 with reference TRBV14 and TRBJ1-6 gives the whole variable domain EAGVTQFPSHSVIEKGQTVTLRCDPISGHDNLYWYRRVMGKEIKFLLHFVKESKQDESGMPNNRFLAERTGGTYSTLKVQPAELEDSGVYFCASRRGSQNSPLHFGNGTRLTVT.

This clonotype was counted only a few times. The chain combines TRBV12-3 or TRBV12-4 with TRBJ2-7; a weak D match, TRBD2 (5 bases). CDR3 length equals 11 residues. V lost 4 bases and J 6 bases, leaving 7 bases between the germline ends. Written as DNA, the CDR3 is TGTGCCAGCAGTTGGGAGAGCGAGCAGTACTTC. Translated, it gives CASSWESEQYF.

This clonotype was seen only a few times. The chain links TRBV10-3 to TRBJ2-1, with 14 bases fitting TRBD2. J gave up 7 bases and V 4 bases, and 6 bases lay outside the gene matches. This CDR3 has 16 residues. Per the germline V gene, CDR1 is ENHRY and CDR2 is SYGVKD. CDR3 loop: CAISALTSGGENEQFF. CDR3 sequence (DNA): TGTGCCATCAGTGCTCTGACTAGCGGGGGGGAGAATGAGCAGTTCTTC.

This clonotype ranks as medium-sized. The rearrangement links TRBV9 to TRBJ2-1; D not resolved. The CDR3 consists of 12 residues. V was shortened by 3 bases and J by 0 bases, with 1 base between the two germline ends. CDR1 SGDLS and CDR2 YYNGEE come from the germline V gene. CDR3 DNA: TGTGCCAGCAGCGCCTCCTACAATGAGCAGTTCTTC. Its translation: CASSASYNEQFF.

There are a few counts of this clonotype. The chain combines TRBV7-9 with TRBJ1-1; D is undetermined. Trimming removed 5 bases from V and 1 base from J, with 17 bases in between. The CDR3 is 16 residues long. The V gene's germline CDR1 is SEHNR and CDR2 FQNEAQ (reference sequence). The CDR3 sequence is CASSPQVRFKNTEAFF. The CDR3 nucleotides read TGTGCCAGCAGCCCCCAGGTGAGGTTCAAGAACACTGAAGCTTTCTTT.

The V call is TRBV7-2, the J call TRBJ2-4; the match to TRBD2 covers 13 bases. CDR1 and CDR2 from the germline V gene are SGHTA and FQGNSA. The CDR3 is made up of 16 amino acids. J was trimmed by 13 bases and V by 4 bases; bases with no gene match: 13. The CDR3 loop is CASSSTGLAGKGSQYF. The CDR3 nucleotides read TGTGCCAGCAGCTCCACGGGACTAGCGGGAAAGGGGTCCCAGTACTTC.

This CDR3 reads CASSFLGSGQIDTQYF. For the CDR3, the DNA is TGTGCCAGCAGCTTCCTGGGGTCCGGACAGATAGATACGCAGTATTTT. The rearrangement uses TRBV7-9 and TRBJ2-3; weak D call: TRBD1 (6 bases). V was pared by 3 bases and J by 5 bases, with 18 bases between. Germline CDR1 is SEHNR and CDR2 is FQNEAQ (reference sequence). The CDR3 runs to 16 residues. Looking up the rest from reference TRBV7-9 and TRBJ2-3 gives the full variable domain: DTGVSQNPRHKITKRGQNVTFRCDPISEHNRLYWYRQTLGQGPEFLTYFQNEAQLEKSRLLSDRFSAERPKGSFSTLEIQRTEQGDSAMYLCASSFLGSGQIDTQYFGPGTRLTVL.

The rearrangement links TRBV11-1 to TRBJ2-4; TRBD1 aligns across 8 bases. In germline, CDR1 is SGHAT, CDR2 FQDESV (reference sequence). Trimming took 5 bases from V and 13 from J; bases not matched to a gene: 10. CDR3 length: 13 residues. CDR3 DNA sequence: TGTGCCAGCAGCCGGGACAGGCCGGGAGAGCAGTACTTC. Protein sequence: CASSRDRPGEQYF.

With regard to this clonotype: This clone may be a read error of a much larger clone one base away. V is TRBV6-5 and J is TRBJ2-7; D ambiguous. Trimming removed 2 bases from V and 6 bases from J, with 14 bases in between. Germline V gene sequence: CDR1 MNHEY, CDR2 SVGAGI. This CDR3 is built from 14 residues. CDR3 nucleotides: TGTGCCAGCAGTTACGGAGCGAGAGGAACCGAGCAGTACTTC. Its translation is CASSYGARGTEQYF.

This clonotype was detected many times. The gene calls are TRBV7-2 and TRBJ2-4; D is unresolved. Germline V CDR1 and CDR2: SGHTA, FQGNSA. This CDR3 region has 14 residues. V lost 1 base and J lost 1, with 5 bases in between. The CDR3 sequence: CASSLEGAKNIQYF. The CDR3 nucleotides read TGTGCCAGCAGCTTAGAAGGGGCCAAAAACATTCAGTACTTC.

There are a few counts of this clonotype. The CDR3 DNA reads as TGTGCCAGCAGCGTACAGGGGGCGGGGTGGAGTGGCCAAGAGACCCAGTACTTC. Amino acids: CASSVQGAGWSGQETQYF. The chain has TRBV2 and TRBJ2-5, with 9 bases fitting TRBD1. The ends lost 6 bases at V and 1 base at J; junction bases unmatched: 15. Germline assignment: CDR1 SNHLY and CDR2 FYNNEI. The CDR3 is 18 residues long. The full variable domain, its missing parts supplied by reference TRBV2 and TRBJ2-5, is EPEVTQTPSHQVTQMGQEVILRCVPISNHLYFYWYRQILGQKVEFLVSFYNNEISEKSEIFDDQFSVERPDGSNFTLKIRSTKLEDSAMYFCASSVQGAGWSGQETQYFGPGTRLLVL.

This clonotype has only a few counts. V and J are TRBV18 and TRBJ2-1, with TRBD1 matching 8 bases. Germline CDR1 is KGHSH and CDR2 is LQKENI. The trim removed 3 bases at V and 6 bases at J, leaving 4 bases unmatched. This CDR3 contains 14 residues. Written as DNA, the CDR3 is TGTGCCAGCTCACCGGGACAGGATTCCAATGAGCAGTTCTTC. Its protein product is CASSPGQDSNEQFF.